The rows below give T cell receptor beta chains drawn from one sample of a study of shared clonotypes between healthy human individuals. Only in-frame clones appear in the TCRdb table, and some are missing; sequencing was by immunoSEQ multiplex PCR. The sample records around 2,000,000 clones, about 95% being singletons. Sequenced: naive CD4+ T cells sorted from blood. These receptors all come from a man between 18 and 35 years old in good health. CDR3s include the opening cysteine and the closing phenylalanine or tryptophan. D genes are given only for firm matches.

CDR3aa: CAWSVQASGNTIYF; j_gene: TRBJ1-3; d_gene: NA; v_gene: TRBV30
CDR3aa: CASSWVHSYEQYF; j_gene: TRBJ2-7; d_gene: NA; v_gene: TRBV5-4
CDR3aa: CASSQDRGSNEKLFF; j_gene: TRBJ1-4; d_gene: TRBD1; v_gene: TRBV4-2
CDR3aa: CASSLVRATRETQYF; j_gene: TRBJ2-5; d_gene: NA; v_gene: TRBV7-9
CDR3aa: CAISEWATNQETQYF; j_gene: TRBJ2-5; d_gene: NA; v_gene: TRBV10-3
CDR3aa: CASSQEAQGSLNYGYTF; j_gene: TRBJ1-2; d_gene: NA; v_gene: TRBV4-2
CDR3aa: CASSLEGQGGIYSGNTIYF; j_gene: TRBJ1-3; d_gene: TRBD1; v_gene: TRBV5-1
CDR3aa: CASSQSVSYEQYF; j_gene: TRBJ2-7; d_gene: NA; v_gene: TRBV4-3
CDR3aa: CASSPQDRLMYF; j_gene: TRBJ2-7; d_gene: TRBD1; v_gene: TRBV18
CDR3aa: CASSRGPVYEQYF; j_gene: TRBJ2-7; d_gene: NA; v_gene: TRBV6-4
CDR3aa: CASSYRDRYNEQFF; j_gene: TRBJ2-1; d_gene: TRBD1; v_gene: TRBV5-1
CDR3aa: CASSRNQDSSNQPQHF; j_gene: TRBJ1-5; d_gene: NA; v_gene: TRBV19
CDR3aa: CASSTPGRFATNEKLFF; j_gene: TRBJ1-4; d_gene: NA; v_gene: TRBV5-6
CDR3aa: CAWNGLSGNTIYF; j_gene: TRBJ1-3; d_gene: NA; v_gene: TRBV30
CDR3aa: CASSTDKGKETQYF; j_gene: TRBJ2-5; d_gene: NA; v_gene: TRBV7-9
CDR3aa: CATSNPGLATSYNEQFF; j_gene: TRBJ2-1; d_gene: TRBD2; v_gene: TRBV15
CDR3aa: CASSLFNSPLHF; j_gene: TRBJ1-6; d_gene: NA; v_gene: TRBV6-5
CDR3aa: CASSYSEKTYEQYF; j_gene: TRBJ2-7; d_gene: NA; v_gene: TRBV6-5
CDR3aa: CASRTWDATYNSPLHF; j_gene: TRBJ1-6; d_gene: NA; v_gene: TRBV28
CDR3aa: CASSRHPGQADTDTQYF; j_gene: TRBJ2-3; d_gene: TRBD1; v_gene: TRBV7-6
CDR3aa: CASSFGTSGTGTQYF; j_gene: TRBJ2-3; d_gene: TRBD2; v_gene: TRBV7-2
CDR3aa: CASRPTGLRETQYF; j_gene: TRBJ2-5; d_gene: TRBD1; v_gene: TRBV19
CDR3aa: CASSLMGGATNEKLFF; j_gene: TRBJ1-4; d_gene: NA; v_gene: TRBV11-2
CDR3aa: CASSTRDILQPQHF; j_gene: TRBJ1-5; d_gene: NA; v_gene: TRBV7-8
CDR3aa: CASSESGRYGYTF; j_gene: TRBJ1-2; d_gene: NA; v_gene: TRBV6-1
CDR3aa: CASSQAPSTGANVLTF; j_gene: TRBJ2-6; d_gene: NA; v_gene: TRBV4-1
CDR3aa: CASSQVDLYNEQFF; j_gene: TRBJ2-1; d_gene: NA; v_gene: TRBV4-3
CDR3aa: CASSQDPGGGGYTF; j_gene: TRBJ1-2; d_gene: TRBD1; v_gene: TRBV4-1
CDR3aa: CASSYGLGLEKLFF; j_gene: TRBJ1-4; d_gene: NA; v_gene: TRBV5-6
CDR3aa: CASSLVAGPTYEQYF; j_gene: TRBJ2-7; d_gene: NA; v_gene: TRBV5-5
CDR3aa: CASSMGQGLSYEQYF; j_gene: TRBJ2-7; d_gene: TRBD1; v_gene: TRBV18
CDR3aa: CAINDRESEQYF; j_gene: TRBJ2-7; d_gene: TRBD1; v_gene: TRBV10-3
CDR3aa: CASSHANQPQHF; j_gene: TRBJ1-5; d_gene: NA; v_gene: TRBV14
CDR3aa: CASSNRQETQYF; j_gene: TRBJ2-5; d_gene: NA; v_gene: TRBV5-1
CDR3aa: CASSSPGTADNEQFF; j_gene: TRBJ2-1; d_gene: TRBD1; v_gene: TRBV7-8
CDR3aa: CASNSLGQGDTEAFF; j_gene: TRBJ1-1; d_gene: TRBD1; v_gene: TRBV9
CDR3aa: CASSEVGDPTGELFF; j_gene: TRBJ2-2; d_gene: NA; v_gene: TRBV2
CDR3aa: CASSLGGSGTGELFF; j_gene: TRBJ2-2; d_gene: NA; v_gene: TRBV6-5
CDR3aa: CASSPAWTSGSSHNEQFF; j_gene: TRBJ2-1; d_gene: TRBD2; v_gene: TRBV7-2
CDR3aa: CASIVHQPQHF; j_gene: TRBJ1-5; d_gene: NA; v_gene: TRBV21-1
CDR3aa: CASETGGYGYTF; j_gene: TRBJ1-2; d_gene: TRBD1; v_gene: TRBV6-1
CDR3aa: CATSDRFSYEQYF; j_gene: TRBJ2-7; d_gene: TRBD1; v_gene: TRBV6-8
CDR3aa: CASRGTVACDEQYF; j_gene: TRBJ2-7; d_gene: NA; v_gene: TRBV23-1
CDR3aa: CASSIRERQETQYF; j_gene: TRBJ2-5; d_gene: NA; v_gene: TRBV28
CDR3aa: CAWSTQGDTIYF; j_gene: TRBJ1-3; d_gene: NA; v_gene: TRBV30
CDR3aa: CASGRGDTQYF; j_gene: TRBJ2-3; d_gene: NA; v_gene: TRBV10-1